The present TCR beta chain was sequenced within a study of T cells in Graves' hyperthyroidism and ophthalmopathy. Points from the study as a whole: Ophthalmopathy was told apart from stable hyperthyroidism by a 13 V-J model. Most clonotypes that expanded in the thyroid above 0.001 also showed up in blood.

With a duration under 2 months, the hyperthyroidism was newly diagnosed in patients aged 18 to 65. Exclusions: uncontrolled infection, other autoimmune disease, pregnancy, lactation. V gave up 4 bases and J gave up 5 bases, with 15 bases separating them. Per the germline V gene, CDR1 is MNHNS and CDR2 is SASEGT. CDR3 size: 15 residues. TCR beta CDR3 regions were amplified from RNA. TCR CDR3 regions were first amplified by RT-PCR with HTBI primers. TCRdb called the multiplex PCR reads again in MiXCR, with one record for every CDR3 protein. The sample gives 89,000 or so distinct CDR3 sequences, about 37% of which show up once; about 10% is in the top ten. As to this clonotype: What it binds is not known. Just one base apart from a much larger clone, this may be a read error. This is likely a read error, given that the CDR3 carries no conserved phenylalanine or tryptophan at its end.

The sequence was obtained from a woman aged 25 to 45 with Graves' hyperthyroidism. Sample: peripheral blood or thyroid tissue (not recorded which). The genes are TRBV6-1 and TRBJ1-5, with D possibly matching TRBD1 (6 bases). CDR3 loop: CASSGQVRIDQPQHS. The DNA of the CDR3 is TGTGCCAGCAGTGGACAGGTGAGGATAGATCAGCCCCAGCATTCT.